This TCR beta chain was sequenced during a study of shared clonotypes between healthy human individuals. Study-level results: Compared with memory subsets, naive subsets generally had larger estimated richness. There were few donors, and this limited the genetic and exposure-history diversity represented.

Worth noting for this clone: Its matching antigen is unknown. The same CDR3 is also encoded by other DNA sequences in this sample.

This CDR3 contains 14 residues. CDR1 is SGHNT and CDR2 is YYREEE in the germline V gene (reference sequence). J was trimmed by 0 bases and V by 0 bases; bases with no gene match: 0. Selected positively for CCR7 and CD45RO-negative, naive CD8 cells excluded terminally differentiated effector memory CD45RA+ cells. In the source study's methods: From ImmunoSEQ came sequences covering only the junction and carrying no quality scores, so filtering differed. Clones were sequenced by immunoSEQ multiplex PCR, and TCRdb holds only the in-frame ones, with some missing. V and J calls and clone size are given by that table; D and trimming were obtained from the DNA. The sample yields about 2 million clones, roughly 94% seen once.

The clonotype originates from a man between 18 and 35 years old in good health. V usage is TRBV5-4 and J usage is TRBJ2-7; TRBD1 aligns across 7 bases. What was sequenced was naive CD8+ T cells sorted from blood. This CDR3 reads CASSLGDSSYEQYF. The DNA for the CDR3 is TGTGCCAGCAGCTTGGGGGACAGCTCCTACGAGCAGTACTTC.